This entry is about one TCR beta chain. CDR3 length: 15 residues. Germline V gene data show CDR1 as KGHSH and CDR2 as LQKENI. The V and J ends lost 5 bases and 0 bases respectively, with 13 bases between them. This record comes from a study of blood T cell repertoires in COVID-19. About the research overall: COVID-19 samples, acute and convalescent, were from the United States, Italy and Spain. Sources were T cells, B-cell-depleted T cells, or PBMCs; the material itself was cDNA or gDNA.

Authors' data handling: Reference gene primer amplification gave estimated nucleated cell counts. Clones were sequenced by immunoSEQ multiplex PCR, and TCRdb holds only the in-frame ones, with some missing. The DNA gave D and trimming, while V, J and clone size come from that table. The sample comprises more than 95,000 clones, about 80% of which are singletons, and roughly 4% rests with the top ten. The chain has TRBV18 and TRBJ1-2; D is possibly TRBD1 (5 bases). The source material was peripheral blood. The receptor comes from a woman between 45 and 60 years old with acute or convalescent COVID-19. This chain's CDR3 is CASSTTTASNYGYTF. The CDR3 bases are TGTGCCAGCTCAACAACGACAGCCTCTAACTATGGCTACACCTTC.